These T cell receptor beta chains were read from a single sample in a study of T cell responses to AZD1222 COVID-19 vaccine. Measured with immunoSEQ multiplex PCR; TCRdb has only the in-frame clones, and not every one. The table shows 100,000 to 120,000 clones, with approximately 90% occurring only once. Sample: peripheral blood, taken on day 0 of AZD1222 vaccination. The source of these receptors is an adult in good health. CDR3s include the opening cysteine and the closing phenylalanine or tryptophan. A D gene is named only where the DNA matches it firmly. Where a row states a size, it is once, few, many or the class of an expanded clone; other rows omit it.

CDR3nt: TGTGCCGGTCGACAGGCCGCGAACACCGGGGAGCTGTTTTTT; CDR3aa: CAGRQAANTGELFF; v_gene: TRBV19; abundance: NA; d_gene: NA; j_gene: TRBJ2-2
CDR3nt: TGTGCCAGCAGCCTACGGACTAGCGGGCTGCCCTACGAGCAGTACTTC; CDR3aa: CASSLRTSGLPYEQYF; v_gene: TRBV7-2; abundance: NA; d_gene: TRBD2; j_gene: TRBJ2-7
CDR3nt: TGTGCCAGCAGCCCTTTCCCCAGGGAATATGGCTACACCTTC; CDR3aa: CASSPFPREYGYTF; v_gene: TRBV9; abundance: NA; d_gene: NA; j_gene: TRBJ1-2
CDR3nt: TGCAGTGCTAGGGAGGGGTACGGCTACACCTTC; CDR3aa: CSAREGYGYTF; v_gene: TRBV20-1; abundance: NA; d_gene: NA; j_gene: TRBJ1-2
CDR3nt: TGCGCCAGCAGCTTGGGTCAGGAGATCTCCTATAATTCACCCCTCCACTTT; CDR3aa: CASSLGQEISYNSPLHF; v_gene: TRBV5-1; abundance: NA; d_gene: NA; j_gene: TRBJ1-6
CDR3nt: TGTGCCAGCTCACCATTCGGAACAGGGGGCAGGACAGATACGCAGTATTTT; CDR3aa: CASSPFGTGGRTDTQYF; v_gene: TRBV18; abundance: once; d_gene: TRBD1; j_gene: TRBJ2-3
CDR3nt: TGCGCCAGCAGGGGGACGGCTACCTACGAGCAGTACTTC; CDR3aa: CASRGTATYEQYF; v_gene: TRBV4-1; abundance: NA; d_gene: NA; j_gene: TRBJ2-7
CDR3nt: TGTGCCAGCAGCCAAGATTGGCTAGCGGGGGGAGGGGAAGAGACCCAGTACTTC; CDR3aa: CASSQDWLAGGGEETQYF; v_gene: TRBV3-1/TRBV3-2; abundance: NA; d_gene: TRBD2; j_gene: TRBJ2-5
CDR3nt: TGCAGCGTTCGACAGGGCCCCATGAACACTGAAGCTTTCTTT; CDR3aa: CSVRQGPMNTEAFF; v_gene: TRBV29-1; abundance: NA; d_gene: TRBD1; j_gene: TRBJ1-1
CDR3nt: TGTGCCAGCACCACGAGGGGGACAGGGGGATCGCAGTATTTT; CDR3aa: CASTTRGTGGSQYF; v_gene: TRBV6-5; abundance: NA; d_gene: TRBD1; j_gene: TRBJ2-3
CDR3nt: TGTGCCAGCAGTTACCCCGGGACAGGGGTTCAGCCCCAGCATTTT; CDR3aa: CASSYPGTGVQPQHF; v_gene: TRBV28; abundance: NA; d_gene: TRBD1; j_gene: TRBJ1-5
CDR3nt: TGTGCCACCAGTGCTCTGACAAATAGCAATCAGCCCCAGCATTTT; CDR3aa: CATSALTNSNQPQHF; v_gene: TRBV24-1; abundance: NA; d_gene: NA; j_gene: TRBJ1-5
CDR3nt: TGTGCCAGCAGCTTCGTCGGGGGGCCCTACGAGCAGTACTTC; CDR3aa: CASSFVGGPYEQYF; v_gene: TRBV28; abundance: NA; d_gene: NA; j_gene: TRBJ2-7
CDR3nt: TGTGCCAGCAGCGTAGAAGTAGGGGGGGCCACTGAAGCTTTCTTT; CDR3aa: CASSVEVGGATEAFF; v_gene: TRBV9; abundance: NA; d_gene: NA; j_gene: TRBJ1-1
CDR3nt: TGTGCCATCAGGCCTGGGCAGGGGGCCTACGAGCAGTACTTC; CDR3aa: CAIRPGQGAYEQYF; v_gene: TRBV10-3; abundance: NA; d_gene: TRBD1; j_gene: TRBJ2-7
CDR3nt: TGTGCCAGCAGCGTTAATGGACATTCTAATGAAAAACTGTTTTTT; CDR3aa: CASSVNGHSNEKLFF; v_gene: TRBV7-3; abundance: NA; d_gene: NA; j_gene: TRBJ1-4
CDR3nt: TGTGCCATCAGCAGGGACAGGAACACTGAAGCTTTCTTT; CDR3aa: CAISRDRNTEAFF; v_gene: TRBV10-3; abundance: NA; d_gene: TRBD1; j_gene: TRBJ1-1
CDR3nt: TGTGCCAGCAGCTTACTTTCGAGGGATACGCAGTATTTT; CDR3aa: CASSLLSRDTQYF; v_gene: TRBV7-3; abundance: NA; d_gene: NA; j_gene: TRBJ2-3
CDR3nt: TGTGCCAGCAGCCAAGATCCCCTCTACGAGCAGTACTTC; CDR3aa: CASSQDPLYEQYF; v_gene: TRBV14; abundance: NA; d_gene: NA; j_gene: TRBJ2-7
CDR3nt: TGCGCCAGCAGCCAAGCTTGGGGAACAGTGAACTATGGCTACACCTTC; CDR3aa: CASSQAWGTVNYGYTF; v_gene: TRBV4-1; abundance: NA; d_gene: NA; j_gene: TRBJ1-2
CDR3nt: TGTGCCAGCAGCTCGGGGGTAGGGGTTGCCTATGGCTACACCTTC; CDR3aa: CASSSGVGVAYGYTF; v_gene: TRBV5-4; abundance: NA; d_gene: NA; j_gene: TRBJ1-2
CDR3nt: TGCAGCGTTCTACACAGGATGGGTGGCTACACCTTC; CDR3aa: CSVLHRMGGYTF; v_gene: TRBV29-1; abundance: NA; d_gene: NA; j_gene: TRBJ1-2
CDR3nt: TGTGCCAGCAGCTTGGAAGGGACTAGCGGGAAGAATGAGCAGTTCTTC; CDR3aa: CASSLEGTSGKNEQFF; v_gene: TRBV7-3; abundance: NA; d_gene: TRBD2; j_gene: TRBJ2-1
CDR3nt: TGTGCCAGTAGTTCGAGGGGCCTTTTCGAGACCCAGTACTTC; CDR3aa: CASSSRGLFETQYF; v_gene: TRBV19; abundance: NA; d_gene: NA; j_gene: TRBJ2-5
CDR3nt: TGTGCCAGCAGATGGAATTCGGATCAGCCCCAGCATTTT; CDR3aa: CASRWNSDQPQHF; v_gene: TRBV28; abundance: NA; d_gene: NA; j_gene: TRBJ1-5
CDR3nt: TGTGCCAGCAGCCGGGGACTAGCGGGAGACTACGAGCAGTACTTC; CDR3aa: CASSRGLAGDYEQYF; v_gene: TRBV3-1/TRBV3-2; abundance: NA; d_gene: TRBD2; j_gene: TRBJ2-7
CDR3nt: TGTGCCAGCAGTTTAACGGCTCAGAACACTGAAGCTTTCTTT; CDR3aa: CASSLTAQNTEAFF; v_gene: TRBV28; abundance: NA; d_gene: NA; j_gene: TRBJ1-1
CDR3nt: TGTGCCAGTAGTGGGGGAAGGGGCACTGAAGCTTTCTTT; CDR3aa: CASSGGRGTEAFF; v_gene: TRBV19; abundance: NA; d_gene: NA; j_gene: TRBJ1-1
CDR3nt: TGTGCCACCAGTGATTTCTCCGACAGGGGGCTAAATGAGCAGTTCTTC; CDR3aa: CATSDFSDRGLNEQFF; v_gene: TRBV24-1; abundance: NA; d_gene: TRBD1; j_gene: TRBJ2-1
CDR3nt: TGTGCCAGTAGTATAGGCAGAAATCAGCCCCAGCATTTT; CDR3aa: CASSIGRNQPQHF; v_gene: TRBV19; abundance: once; d_gene: NA; j_gene: TRBJ1-5
CDR3nt: TGTGCCACCAGCACGGGACAGCGAGAGACCCAGTACTTC; CDR3aa: CATSTGQRETQYF; v_gene: TRBV15; abundance: few; d_gene: TRBD1; j_gene: TRBJ2-5
CDR3nt: TGTGCCAGCAGTGAACCGGATGGTCAGCCTAACACTGAAGCTTTCTTT; CDR3aa: CASSEPDGQPNTEAFF; v_gene: TRBV6-1; abundance: NA; d_gene: NA; j_gene: TRBJ1-1
CDR3nt: TGTGCCAGCAGCTTAAGGACAGGGAGGTCAGATACGCAGTATTTT; CDR3aa: CASSLRTGRSDTQYF; v_gene: TRBV7-8; abundance: NA; d_gene: TRBD1; j_gene: TRBJ2-3
CDR3nt: TGTGCCTGGAGTTCATCATCACAGAAGCCCCAGCATTTT; CDR3aa: CAWSSSSQKPQHF; v_gene: TRBV30; abundance: NA; d_gene: NA; j_gene: TRBJ1-5
CDR3nt: TGCAGCGTTGCGGCGGGGGGAAATTCACCCCTCCACTTT; CDR3aa: CSVAAGGNSPLHF; v_gene: TRBV29-1; abundance: NA; d_gene: NA; j_gene: TRBJ1-6
CDR3nt: TGTGCCAGCAGCATCGCCGGGACTAGGACCTATGAGCAGTTCTTC; CDR3aa: CASSIAGTRTYEQFF; v_gene: TRBV7-9; abundance: NA; d_gene: TRBD2; j_gene: TRBJ2-1
CDR3nt: TGTGCCAGCAAGCCTACAGGGGGCGGCTACACCTTC; CDR3aa: CASKPTGGGYTF; v_gene: TRBV6-5; abundance: NA; d_gene: TRBD1; j_gene: TRBJ1-2
CDR3nt: TGTGCCAGCAGCTTTCTAGTTTTCAATGAGCAGTTCTTC; CDR3aa: CASSFLVFNEQFF; v_gene: TRBV7-6; abundance: NA; d_gene: NA; j_gene: TRBJ2-1
CDR3nt: TGTGCCAGTAGTCCGGGACAGGAGAGCTCTGGGGCCAACGTCCTGACTTTC; CDR3aa: CASSPGQESSGANVLTF; v_gene: TRBV19; abundance: NA; d_gene: TRBD1; j_gene: TRBJ2-6
CDR3nt: TGCGCCAGCAGTGACGGGAGAGCCGATGAGCAGTTCTTC; CDR3aa: CASSDGRADEQFF; v_gene: TRBV10-1; abundance: NA; d_gene: NA; j_gene: TRBJ2-1
CDR3nt: TGTGCCAGCAGTGGCAGGGCGCGCACTGAAGCTTTCTTT; CDR3aa: CASSGRARTEAFF; v_gene: TRBV28; abundance: NA; d_gene: NA; j_gene: TRBJ1-1
CDR3nt: TGTGCCAGCAGCTTCGGGGCAGACCAGACCCAGTACTTC; CDR3aa: CASSFGADQTQYF; v_gene: TRBV7-2; abundance: NA; d_gene: NA; j_gene: TRBJ2-5
CDR3nt: TGTGCCAGCAGCGGACGGGGGCAGAACTATGGCTACACCTTC; CDR3aa: CASSGRGQNYGYTF; v_gene: TRBV9; abundance: NA; d_gene: NA; j_gene: TRBJ1-2
CDR3nt: TGTGCCTGGAAGGGGAGGGGTAACACCGGGGAGCTGTTTTTT; CDR3aa: CAWKGRGNTGELFF; v_gene: TRBV30; abundance: NA; d_gene: TRBD2; j_gene: TRBJ2-2
CDR3nt: TGTGCCAGCAGTTTTAGCGGGAGTGGGCCCGGGGATGAGCAGTTCTTC; CDR3aa: CASSFSGSGPGDEQFF; v_gene: TRBV3-1/TRBV3-2; abundance: NA; d_gene: TRBD2; j_gene: TRBJ2-1